This note documents a single T cell receptor beta chain sequence. The antigen is undetermined. This entry belongs to a study of Ad26.COV2.S vaccination and SARS-CoV-2 variants. Whole-study results and caveats: Spike-specific responses of CD8+ and CD4+ T cells were reported to display substantial breadth after vaccination. Across vaccine and placebo recipients, the breadth of non-spike TCRs was similar. Total T cell responses were possibly underestimated by TCR breadth and depth analyses. Those who received the vaccine showed greater spike-specific TCR breadth than those given placebo.

Assay: immunoSEQ multiplex PCR; the TCRdb copy retains only in-frame clones and omits some. The sample lists 300,000 to 400,000 clones, 86% occurring once. Documented treatment: some 19 received Ad26.COV2.S at low or high dose, single or two shots; 5 received placebo; per-sample allocation not given. Collection of samples fell on day 63 after the first vaccine or placebo injection. V was clipped by 3 bases and J by 8 bases, with 13 bases between them. The CDR3 contains 13 residues. The receptor comes from a person aged 18 to 59 who received the Ad26.COV2.S COVID-19 vaccine or a placebo. The source was peripheral blood, collected in a trial of Ad26.COV2.S vaccine versus placebo. This chain connects TRBV12-3 or TRBV12-4 to TRBJ1-2; possibly TRBD1 for D (5 bases). CDR3: CASSFGAARGYTF. CDR3 nucleotides: TGTGCCAGCAGTTTTGGGGCAGCCCGGGGCTACACCTTC.